These 5 T cell receptor beta chains originate from one sample sequenced in a study of blood T cell repertoires in COVID-19. Data came from immunoSEQ multiplex PCR; TCRdb stores just in-frame clones and leaves some out. The sample contains around 200,000 clones, about 80% of which appear only once. Sequenced material: peripheral blood. The receptor set was obtained from a human donor in a cohort sampled during active COVID-19.

The chain has TRBV7-9 and TRBJ1-5, with TRBD1 identical over 8 bases. V was pared by 1 base and J by 6 bases, with 5 bases of the junction left unmatched. The CDR3 is made up of 15 amino acids. Per the germline V gene, CDR1 is SEHNR and CDR2 is FQNEAQ (reference sequence). DNA for the CDR3: TGTGCCAGCAGCTTAGGGACAGGGCATCTTCAGCCCCAGCATTTT. This encodes CASSLGTGHLQPQHF.

The CDR3 loop is CASISGTSGSYEQYF. CDR3 DNA: TGTGCCAGCATCTCGGGGACTAGCGGCTCCTACGAGCAGTACTTC. The chain is built from TRBV7-9 and TRBJ2-7, with TRBD2 matching over 11 bases. Germline-derived CDR1 and CDR2 are SEHNR and FQNEAQ (reference sequence). Unmatched junction bases numbered 5, after V lost 7 bases and J lost 0 bases. The CDR3 extends over 15 amino acids.

This rearrangement joins TRBV3-1 (or the pseudogene TRBV3-2) to TRBJ2-3, with 8 bases matching TRBD1. Germline assignment: CDR1 LGHDT and CDR2 YNNKEL (reference sequence). The CDR3 runs to 16 residues. The V segment lost 3 bases and the J segment 5 bases; nucleotides outside the gene matches: 10. CDR3 sequence reads: CASSHSRTGSGDTQYF. CDR3 DNA sequence: TGTGCCAGCAGCCACTCCCGGACAGGGTCGGGAGATACGCAGTATTTT.

V and J are TRBV5-6 and TRBJ2-7; possible D gene TRBD2, 6 bases. The CDR3 spans 14 residues. Between the trimmed V and J ends, which lost 1 base and 3 bases, there was a span of 11 bases. Germline V lookup: CDR1 SGHDT, CDR2 YYEEEE. The CDR3 bases are TGTGCCAGCAGCTTGCATCCGGGGGACTACGAGCAGTACTTC. Amino acids: CASSLHPGDYEQYF. Drawing the rest from reference TRBV5-6 and TRBJ2-7, the complete variable domain is DAGVTQSPTHLIKTRGQQVTLRCSPKSGHDTVSWYQQALGQGPQFIFQYYEEEERQRGNFPDRFSGHQFPNYSSELNVNALLLGDSALYLCASSLHPGDYEQYFGPGTRLTVT.

This clone has only one observation. The chain carries TRBV2 and TRBJ2-5; tentatively, D is TRBD1 (6 bases). The germline CDR1 and CDR2 sequences are SNHLY and FYNNEI. V lost 7 bases and J lost 4, with 13 bases in between. The length of the CDR3 is 13 residues. CDR3 protein: CASKTGLVETQYF. The CDR3 coding sequence is TGTGCCAGCAAAACAGGGCTAGTAGAGACCCAGTACTTC.